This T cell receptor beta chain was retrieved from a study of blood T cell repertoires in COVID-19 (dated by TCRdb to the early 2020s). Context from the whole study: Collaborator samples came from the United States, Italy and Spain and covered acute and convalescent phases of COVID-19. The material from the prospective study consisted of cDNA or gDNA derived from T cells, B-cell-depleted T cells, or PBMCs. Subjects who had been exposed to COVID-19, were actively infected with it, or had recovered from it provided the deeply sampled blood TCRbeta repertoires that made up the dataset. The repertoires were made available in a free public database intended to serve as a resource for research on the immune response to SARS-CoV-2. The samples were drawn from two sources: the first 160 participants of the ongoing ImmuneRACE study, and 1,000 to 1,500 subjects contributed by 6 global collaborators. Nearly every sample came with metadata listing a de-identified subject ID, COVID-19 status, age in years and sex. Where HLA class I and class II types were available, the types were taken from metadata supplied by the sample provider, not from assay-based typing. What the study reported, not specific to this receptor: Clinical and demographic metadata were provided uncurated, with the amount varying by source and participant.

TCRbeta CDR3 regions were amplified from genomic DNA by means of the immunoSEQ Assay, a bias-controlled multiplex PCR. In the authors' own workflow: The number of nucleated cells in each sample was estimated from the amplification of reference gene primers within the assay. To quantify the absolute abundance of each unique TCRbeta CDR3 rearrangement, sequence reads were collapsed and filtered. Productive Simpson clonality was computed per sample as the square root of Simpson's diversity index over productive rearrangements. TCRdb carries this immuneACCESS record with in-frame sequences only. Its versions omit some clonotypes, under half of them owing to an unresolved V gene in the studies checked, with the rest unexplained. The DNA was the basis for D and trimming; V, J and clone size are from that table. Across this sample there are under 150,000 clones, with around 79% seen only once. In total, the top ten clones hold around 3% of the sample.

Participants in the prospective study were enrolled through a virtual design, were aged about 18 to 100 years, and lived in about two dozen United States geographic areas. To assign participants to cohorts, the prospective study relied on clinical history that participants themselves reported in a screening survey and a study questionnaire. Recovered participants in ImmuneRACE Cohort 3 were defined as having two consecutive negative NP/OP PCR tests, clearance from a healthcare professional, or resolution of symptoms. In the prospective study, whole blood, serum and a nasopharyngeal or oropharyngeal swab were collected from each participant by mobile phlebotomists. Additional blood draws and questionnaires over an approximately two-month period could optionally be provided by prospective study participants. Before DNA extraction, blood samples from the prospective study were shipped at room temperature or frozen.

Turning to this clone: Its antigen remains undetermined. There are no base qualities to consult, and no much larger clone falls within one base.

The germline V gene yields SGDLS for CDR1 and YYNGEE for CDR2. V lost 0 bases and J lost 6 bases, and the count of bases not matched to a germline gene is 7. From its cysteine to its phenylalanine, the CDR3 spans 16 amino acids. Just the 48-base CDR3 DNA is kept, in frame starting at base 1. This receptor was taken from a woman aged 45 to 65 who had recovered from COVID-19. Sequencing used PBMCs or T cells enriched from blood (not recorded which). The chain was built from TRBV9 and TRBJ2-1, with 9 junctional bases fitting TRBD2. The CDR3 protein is CASSVARLAVSNEQFF. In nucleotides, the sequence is TGTGCCAGCAGCGTAGCTCGACTAGCGGTAAGCAATGAGCAGTTCTTC. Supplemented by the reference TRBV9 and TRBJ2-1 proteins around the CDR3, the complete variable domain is DSGVTQTPKHLITATGQRVTLRCSPRSGDLSVYWYQQSLDQGLQFLIQYYNGEERAKGNILERFSAQQFPDLHSELNLSSLELGDSALYFCASSVARLAVSNEQFFGPGTRLTVL.